This is a list of T cell receptor beta chains from one sample in a study of shared clonotypes between healthy human individuals. The table came from immunoSEQ multiplex PCR; TCRdb's copy has only in-frame clones and leaves some out. The top ten clones hold less than 0.3% of a sample with over 750,000 clones, about 96% of them seen once. Source material: naive CD8+ T cells sorted from blood. These receptor sequences come from a man younger than 40 in good health. Both conserved end residues are part of each CDR3. A D gene is named only where the DNA matches it firmly. Not all rows give a size; the values are once, few, many and, for expanded clones, a class.

15	TRBV30	TRBD1	-	TRBJ2-2	TGTGCCTGGAGTGGGGGACAGGGGAACACCGGGGAGCTGTTTTTT	CAWSGGQGNTGELFF
19	TRBV9	TRBD2	once	TRBJ2-2	TGTGCCAGCAGCCCTTCAGGAGGGACTAGCGGGAGACAGGGCGGGGAGCTGTTTTTT	CASSPSGGTSGRQGGELFF
12	TRBV29-1	TRBD2	-	TRBJ2-1	TGCAGCGTTGTCTGGCGGGAGGATGAGCAGTTCTTC	CSVVWREDEQFF
13	TRBV29-1	TRBD2	-	TRBJ2-1	TGCAGCTTTTGTCTAGCGGGAGTCAATGAGCAGTTCTTC	CSFCLAGVNEQFF
17	TRBV7-9	-	-	TRBJ2-2	TGTGCCAGCAGCAAAGAGGGGGAGGGCCTGGGCACCGGGGAGCTGTTTTTT	CASSKEGEGLGTGELFF
14	TRBV7-9	TRBD1	-	TRBJ2-1	TGTGCCAGCAGCTCCTACCGGACAGGGGATGAGCAGTTCTTC	CASSSYRTGDEQFF
17	TRBV2	TRBD1	-	TRBJ2-7	TGTGCCAGCGAGCTACAAGGGACAGGGGTGATCGTCCACGAGCAGTACTTC	CASELQGTGVIVHEQYF
18	TRBV18	-	once	TRBJ2-3	TGTGCCAGCCCCCCCCACCAGCCCACGGGAGTAGGCACAGATACGCAGTATTTT	CASPPHQPTGVGTDTQYF
16	TRBV4-1	-	-	TRBJ1-4	TGCGCCAGCAGCTGGCGACGGGGTGTGACTAATGAAAAACTGTTTTTT	CASSWRRGVTNEKLFF
17	TRBV7-8	TRBD2	-	TRBJ2-1	TGTGCCAGCAGCTTAGTATTCGGACTAGCGGGTGACAATGAGCAGTTCTTC	CASSLVFGLAGDNEQFF
18	TRBV4-3	-	once	TRBJ2-2	TGCGCCAGCAGCCAAGACTCCAACGGGGGCGTTGTGACCGGGGAGCTGTTTTTT	CASSQDSNGGVVTGELFF
18	TRBV4-2	TRBD2	-	TRBJ2-1	TGTGCCAGCAGCCCGCCGGGACTAGCGGGAGGCTCCTACAATGAGCAGTTCTTC	CASSPPGLAGGSYNEQFF
14	TRBV7-6	TRBD1	once	TRBJ1-4	TGTGCCAGCAGCTTTGGGACAGGGGATGAAAAACTGTTTTTT	CASSFGTGDEKLFF
16	TRBV7-2	TRBD2	-	TRBJ2-7	TGTGCCAGCAGCTTATTTGGGACTAGCGGCTCCTACGAGCAGTACTTC	CASSLFGTSGSYEQYF
13	TRBV10-1	-	-	TRBJ1-4	TGCGCCAGGACTTTGGGGGCTAATGAAAAACTGTTTTTT	CARTLGANEKLFF
12	TRBV27	-	once	TRBJ2-7	TGTGCCAGCAGCTTACGGGATCGCGAGCAGTACTTC	CASSLRDREQYF
15	TRBV2	-	-	TRBJ1-5	TGTGCCAGCAGTGACCACTGGGGTAGCAATCAGCCCCAGCATTTT	CASSDHWGSNQPQHF
16	TRBV27	TRBD1	-	TRBJ2-7	TGTGCCAGCAGTTTTTCCACAGGGGCCGCAACCTACGAGCAGTACTTC	CASSFSTGAATYEQYF
15	TRBV7-8	-	once	TRBJ1-2	TGTGCCAGCAGCTTACGGGATTTGAACTTCTATGGCTACACCTTC	CASSLRDLNFYGYTF
17	TRBV5-1	TRBD1	once	TRBJ1-1	TGCGCCAGCAGCCCCGGACAGGGCGGACGCATGAACACTGAAGCTTTCTTT	CASSPGQGGRMNTEAFF
13	TRBV29-1	-	-	TRBJ2-5	TGCAGCGCCGTCGGACTGGCAAGGGAGACCCAGTACTTC	CSAVGLARETQYF
13	TRBV2	-	-	TRBJ1-3	TGTGCCAGCAGTATTGGACCTGGAAACACCATATATTTT	CASSIGPGNTIYF
14	TRBV5-1	TRBD1	-	TRBJ2-7	TGCGCCAGCAGCTTCGGGACAGGGGGCTACGAGCAGTACTTC	CASSFGTGGYEQYF
16	TRBV7-6	TRBD2	-	TRBJ2-3	TGTGCCAGCAGCTTACTGGGCGGGAGGGGCACAGATACGCAGTATTTT	CASSLLGGRGTDTQYF
14	TRBV9	-	once	TRBJ2-2	TGTGCCAGCACCCCGGGGAAGAACACCGGGGAGCTGTTTTTT	CASTPGKNTGELFF
11	TRBV7-9	-	-	TRBJ2-1	TGTGCCAGCAGCCCAACGAGAGAGCAGTTCTTC	CASSPTREQFF
14	TRBV7-4	TRBD2	once	TRBJ2-7	TGTGCCAGCAGCTCAGCGGGACTGTTCTACGAGCAGTACTTC	CASSSAGLFYEQYF
14	TRBV28	-	-	TRBJ1-2	TGTGCCGCGGGCGAAGGGTCAACTAACTATGGCTACACCTTC	CAAGEGSTNYGYTF
12	TRBV10-3	-	-	TRBJ2-7	TGTGCCATCAGTGAGACCGACTACGAGCAGTACTTC	CAISETDYEQYF
14	TRBV7-9	TRBD2	-	TRBJ2-1	TGTGCCAGCACAGTACCTAGCGGGATCAATGAGCAGTTCTTC	CASTVPSGINEQFF
16	TRBV4-3	-	-	TRBJ1-5	TGCGCCAGCAGCCAAGATAGGTCCGCGATCCATCAGCCCCAGCATTTT	CASSQDRSAIHQPQHF
15	TRBV9	TRBD1	-	TRBJ2-4	TGTGCCAGCAGCGCACAGGGGGCTGGCAAAAACATTCAGTACTTC	CASSAQGAGKNIQYF
15	TRBV28	-	-	TRBJ1-5	TGTGCCAGCAGTTTAATGTCGGGCAGCAATCAGCCCCAGCATTTT	CASSLMSGSNQPQHF
15	TRBV10-3	-	-	TRBJ2-6	TGTGCCACCCAGGGTGGGGGGCATGGGGCCAACGTCCTGACTTTC	CATQGGGHGANVLTF
15	TRBV4-3	TRBD1	-	TRBJ2-7	TGCGCCAGCAGCCAAGATGGGGGACAGGTCTACGAGCAGTACTTC	CASSQDGGQVYEQYF
16	TRBV13	-	-	TRBJ1-3	TGTGCCAGCAGCGCAACCCCAGGGTTTGGCTGGAACACCATATATTTT	CASSATPGFGWNTIYF
13	TRBV27	-	-	TRBJ1-1	TGTGCCAGCAGTTGGGGACCCAACACTGAAGCTTTCTTT	CASSWGPNTEAFF
13	TRBV2	TRBD1	-	TRBJ2-2	TGTGCCAGCAGAGAACGAGGGACAGGGACGGTGTTTTTT	CASRERGTGTVFF
15	TRBV7-6	TRBD2	-	TRBJ2-1	TGTGCCAGCAGCCTTAGAAGGACTAGTGTCAATGAGCAGTTCTTC	CASSLRRTSVNEQFF
16	TRBV7-9	-	-	TRBJ1-2	TGTGCCAGCAGCTTAGCTCCCGCGGGACCTCTCGCTGGCTACACCTTC	CASSLAPAGPLAGYTF
15	TRBV10-3	-	-	TRBJ2-5	TGTGCCATCAGTGAGTCCCAGGACACCCAAGAGACCCAGTACTTC	CAISESQDTQETQYF
13	TRBV6-1	-	-	TRBJ1-1	TGTGCCAGCAGTGATATGACATTTACTGAAGCTTTCTTT	CASSDMTFTEAFF
15	TRBV5-1	-	-	TRBJ1-5	TGCGCCAGCAGCTTGGGAGGGTTTAGCAATCAGCCCCAGCATTTT	CASSLGGFSNQPQHF
13	TRBV7-6	-	-	TRBJ1-3	TGTGCCAGCAGCGCGATAGTGGGAGACACCATATATTTT	CASSAIVGDTIYF
14	TRBV6-1	TRBD2	-	TRBJ2-1	TGTGCCAGCAGCGGGACTAGCGGGAGGCATGAGCAGTTCTTC	CASSGTSGRHEQFF
17	TRBV7-9	TRBD1	-	TRBJ2-2	TGTGCCAGCAGTAGCCCCCGGGGACAGGGGAAGTCCGGGGAGCTGTTTTTT	CASSSPRGQGKSGELFF
15	TRBV29-1	-	once	TRBJ2-1	TGCAGCGTTGGGTCGCCGACTAGAGCTTACAATGAGCAGTTCTTC	CSVGSPTRAYNEQFF
16	TRBV4-1	TRBD2	-	TRBJ2-1	TGCGCCAGCAGCACTAGCGGGAGGCCCTCCTACAATGAGCAGTTCTTC	CASSTSGRPSYNEQFF
16	TRBV9	-	-	TRBJ2-2	TGTGCCAGCAGTTCACTCGGACTAAAAAACACCGGGGAGCTGTTTTTT	CASSSLGLKNTGELFF
18	TRBV14	TRBD2	-	TRBJ2-1	TGTGCCAGCAGCCAAGATTTAACTAGCGGGATGAGATACAATGAGCAGTTCTTC	CASSQDLTSGMRYNEQFF
16	TRBV5-1	-	once	TRBJ2-7	TGCGCCAGCAGCTTGTTCCCCTTCGAAGGCTCCTACGAGCAGTACTTC	CASSLFPFEGSYEQYF
18	TRBV5-6	TRBD2	-	TRBJ2-7	TGTGCCAGCAGCTTTCAATGGCGGGAGATGGGTTCGAAAAACGAGCAGTACTTC	CASSFQWREMGSKNEQYF
16	TRBV9	TRBD1	-	TRBJ1-2	TGTGCCAGCAGCGCCCCTGTGGAGGGGGCAGGCTATGGCTACACCTTC	CASSAPVEGAGYGYTF
14	TRBV9	-	-	TRBJ2-7	TGTGCCAGCAGCGTAGCATATCGGGGCAGGGAGCAGTACTTC	CASSVAYRGREQYF
15	TRBV28	-	-	TRBJ2-7	TGTGCCAGCAGTTCCCGACAGACAGGAACCCACGAGCAGTACTTC	CASSSRQTGTHEQYF
18	TRBV27	TRBD1	once	TRBJ2-1	TGTGCCAGCAGTTTATCGCCCCTAAGGACAGGGGGTTACAATGAGCAGTTCTTC	CASSLSPLRTGGYNEQFF